This TCR beta chain was profiled in a study of cytomegalovirus exposure and HLA in healthy donors. Whole-study findings and limits: Researchers reported that three CMV-associated chains were confirmed in vitro as CMV antigen-specific. Cytomegalovirus status was reportedly diagnosed by the classifier with high specificity and sensitivity.

V dropped 5 bases and J dropped 4; count of bases not matched to a gene: 12. CDR3 length equals 17 residues. The germline gives CDR1 LNHNV, CDR2 YYDKDF (reference sequence). As regards this clone: Antigen specificity is unknown.

Assay used: immunoSEQ multiplex PCR; TCRdb lists only in-frame clones, some missing. The table includes approximately 230,000 clones, roughly 90% detected once. The TCR comes from a man aged 18 to 30 in good health and CMV-seropositive. Sequencing was done on a sample of PBMCs. The genes are TRBV15 and TRBJ2-3, with 10 nucleotides matching TRBD2. The CDR3 region has the DNA TGTGCCACCAGCCGAATATCCGGACTAGCGGCAGCAGATACGCAGTATTTT. Translation gives CATSRISGLAAADTQYF.